Included here is one TCR beta chain sequence, with context. These data come from a study of regulatory and conventional T cells in RAG deficiency. Profiled with immunoSEQ multiplex PCR; TCRdb holds only in-frame clones, not every one. The profile covers 12,000 or so clones, with approximately 94% appearing a single time and over 1.2% taken by the ten largest. Blood CD4+ CD25-high CD127-low regulatory T cells supplied the genomic DNA template. Trimming took off 5 bases at V and 7 bases at J, with 14 bases between the two ends. This CDR3 is 13 amino acids long. Germline CDR1 reads SGHRS; CDR2 reads YFSETQ. These data were also reused for a study on regulatory T cells. That study adds: The primer mix had 52 TRBV and 13 TRBJ primers.

Sequencing used CD127- CD25+ CD4+ Tregs sorted from blood. The rearrangement joins TRBV5-1 to TRBJ2-3, with D possibly matching TRBD2 (6 bases). The sequence was obtained from a human donor in good health. The CDR3 DNA reads TGCGCCAGCAGTTACGTTAGCGGAAATACGCAGTATTTT. Amino acid sequence: CASSYVSGNTQYF.